These T cell receptor beta chains were read from a single sample in a study of blood T cells in healthy people across ages. TCRdb re-called the 5' RACE reads through MiXCR, storing one row per CDR3 protein. The sample lists some 710,000 distinct CDR3 sequences; 20% to 25% were seen once. Input material: blood. The receptors come from a man between 65 and 79 years old in good health. Each CDR3 is given with its conserved first and last residue. The D gene is left open where the match is weak. Size is omitted from some rows. Given values are once, few, many or a class for expanded clones.

TRBJ2-1 TRBV20-1 NA 16 NA TGCAGTGCTAGCCCCCCGCGGGGTAGCTCCTACAATGAGCAGTTCTTC CSASPPRGSSYNEQFF
TRBJ1-2 TRBV11-3 few 17 TRBD1 TGTGCCAGCAGCCTGGGGGACAGGGGAAAGAGTAACTATGGCTACACCTTC CASSLGDRGKSNYGYTF
TRBJ2-7 TRBV5-1 NA 14 NA TGCGCCAGCGGAATTGAAGGGGTAACCTACGAGCAGTACTTC CASGIEGVTYEQYF
TRBJ2-3 TRBV9 NA 12 TRBD1 TGTGCCAGCGGACAGGATTGGCATACGCAGTATTTT CASGQDWHTQYF
TRBJ2-5 TRBV29-1 NA 15 NA TGCAGCGTTGAAGGTTTAACACGGTACCAAGAGACCCAGTACTTC CSVEGLTRYQETQYF
TRBJ2-1 TRBV5-1 many 15 TRBD2 TGCGCCAGCAGCTGGGCCGGGGGGGCGGTTGATGAGCAGTTCTTC CASSWAGGAVDEQFF
TRBJ2-1 TRBV20-1 few 12 NA TGCAGTGCCAGACCAGGGTCGGATGAGCAGTTCTTC CSARPGSDEQFF
TRBJ2-4 TRBV12-3/TRBV12-4 NA 14 NA TGTGCCAGCAGTTTCGGGGGTTACCAAAACATTCAGTACTTC CASSFGGYQNIQYF
TRBJ2-5 TRBV4-1 few 15 TRBD2 TGCGCCAGCAGCCTAACGGGGACTAACCAAGAGACCCAGTACTTC CASSLTGTNQETQYF
TRBJ2-4 TRBV12-3/TRBV12-4 few 15 NA TGTGCCAGCAGTCCGACGGTGAGAGTCAAAAACATTCAGTACTTC CASSPTVRVKNIQYF
TRBJ2-3 TRBV20-1 NA 17 TRBD2 TGCAGTGCTAGAGATCCCTGGACTAGCCCTCCCACAGATACGCAGTATTTT CSARDPWTSPPTDTQYF
TRBJ1-2 TRBV4-3 NA 15 NA TGCGCCAGCAGCCAAGATTGGGCCGCTTCTTATGGCTACACCTTC CASSQDWAASYGYTF
TRBJ2-7 TRBV12-3/TRBV12-4 few 14 NA TGTGCCAGCAGTTTACGGACAGACCTGTACGAGCAGTACTTC CASSLRTDLYEQYF
TRBJ1-6 TRBV5-1 few 14 TRBD1 TGCGCCAGCAGCTCGGGACAGATCCATTCACCCCTCCACTTT CASSSGQIHSPLHF
TRBJ2-7 TRBV5-1 many 14 NA TGCGCCAGCAGCTTGGTCCGGCAGGGGAACGAGCAGTACTTC CASSLVRQGNEQYF
TRBJ2-2 TRBV6-5 NA 17 TRBD1 TGTGCCAGCATGTTCGGATTGGGACAGGGTTACACCGGGGAGCTGTTTTTT CASMFGLGQGYTGELFF
TRBJ2-1 TRBV29-1 NA 15 NA TGCAGCGTTGAGGCCACAGGGTGGGGATTGAATGAGCAGTTCTTC CSVEATGWGLNEQFF
TRBJ2-2 TRBV28 few 16 NA TGTGCCAGCAGTTTCGGAGGGGGCGCCTACACCGGGGAGCTGTTTTTT CASSFGGGAYTGELFF
TRBJ1-2 TRBV7-9 NA 13 NA TGTGCCAGCAGACACGAGAACAACTATGGCTACACCTTC CASRHENNYGYTF
TRBJ2-6 TRBV28 few 17 NA TGTGCCAGCAGTTTACTAGCCGAAGGCTCTGGGGCCAACGTCCTGACTTTC CASSLLAEGSGANVLTF
TRBJ2-5 TRBV20-1 NA 15 NA TGCAGTGCTAGAGATTTGGGGGGTTTACAAGAGACCCAGTACTTC CSARDLGGLQETQYF
TRBJ1-4 TRBV5-1 NA 15 TRBD1 TGCGCCGGCAGCTTGATGGGGACAGCTAATGAAAAACTGTTTTTT CAGSLMGTANEKLFF
TRBJ1-4 TRBV6-6 few 14 TRBD1 TGTGCCAGCAGGCTCACAGGGGGACGTGAAAAACTGTTTTTT CASRLTGGREKLFF
TRBJ2-1 TRBV6-2/TRBV6-3 many 15 TRBD2 TGTGCCAGCAGTTCCGGGACTAGCGGGATAGATGAGCAGTTCTTC CASSSGTSGIDEQFF
TRBJ2-7 TRBV20-1 many 14 TRBD2 TGCAGTGCCCAAGAACAAGCGGGGGACTACGAGCAGTACTTC CSAQEQAGDYEQYF
TRBJ2-1 TRBV19 NA 13 NA TGTGCCAGTAGTATGGGATTAAACAATGAGCAGTTCTTC CASSMGLNNEQFF
TRBJ2-5 TRBV3-1 NA 14 TRBD1 TGTGCCAGCAGCCGGACAGGACCAACTCAAACCCAGTACTTC CASSRTGPTQTQYF
TRBJ2-2 TRBV4-1 NA 19 TRBD2 TGCGCCAGCAGCCAAGGGATCCTTCGGCGGGGGAAGAACACCGGGGAGCTGTTTTTT CASSQGILRRGKNTGELFF
TRBJ2-5 TRBV2 NA 15 TRBD2 TGTGCCAGCAGTGCGATTCTAGCGGGGGGGGAGACCCAGTACTTC CASSAILAGGETQYF
TRBJ1-1 TRBV4-3 few 16 NA TGCGCCAGCAGCCCACTCACCGACGGAGCCCGAGGTGAAGCTTTCTTT CASSPLTDGARGEAFF
TRBJ2-1 TRBV28 few 16 TRBD2 TGTGCCAGCAGTTCCCCGGCGGGAGGAGGATACAATGAGCAGTTCTTC CASSSPAGGGYNEQFF
TRBJ1-4 TRBV21-1 few 16 NA TGTGCCAGCAGCAAAGCGCCCAGGGCCCGGGGTGAAAAACTGTTTTTT CASSKAPRARGEKLFF
TRBJ1-2 TRBV7-3 NA 12 NA TGTGCCAGCAGCTTACCCCACTATGGCTACACCTTC CASSLPHYGYTF
TRBJ1-1 TRBV6-5 NA 13 TRBD1 TGTGCCTGCTACCGGGACAGGAACACTGAAGCTTTCTTT CACYRDRNTEAFF
TRBJ2-1 TRBV20-1 NA 14 TRBD2 TGCAGTGCTCCCCAGGCGGGGGGTTACAATGAGCAGTTCTTC CSAPQAGGYNEQFF
TRBJ1-1 TRBV6-5 NA 13 NA TGTGCCAGCAGTTACATCGGGGACACTGAAGCTTTCTTT CASSYIGDTEAFF
TRBJ2-4 TRBV20-1 NA 15 NA TGCAGTGCTAGAGATCTACGAGGGAATTTGAACATTCAGTACTTC CSARDLRGNLNIQYF
TRBJ2-3 TRBV5-1 many 13 NA TGCGCCAGCAGCTCCCATGGCACAGATACGCAGTATTTT CASSSHGTDTQYF
TRBJ2-6 TRBV7-9 many 17 NA TGTGCCAGCAGCTTCGGGGCTCCTCACTCTGGGGCCAACGTCCTGACTTTC CASSFGAPHSGANVLTF
TRBJ1-6 TRBV6-5 NA 15 NA TGTGCCAGCAGTTACGAGGGACAAAGGGATTCACCCCTCCACTTT CASSYEGQRDSPLHF